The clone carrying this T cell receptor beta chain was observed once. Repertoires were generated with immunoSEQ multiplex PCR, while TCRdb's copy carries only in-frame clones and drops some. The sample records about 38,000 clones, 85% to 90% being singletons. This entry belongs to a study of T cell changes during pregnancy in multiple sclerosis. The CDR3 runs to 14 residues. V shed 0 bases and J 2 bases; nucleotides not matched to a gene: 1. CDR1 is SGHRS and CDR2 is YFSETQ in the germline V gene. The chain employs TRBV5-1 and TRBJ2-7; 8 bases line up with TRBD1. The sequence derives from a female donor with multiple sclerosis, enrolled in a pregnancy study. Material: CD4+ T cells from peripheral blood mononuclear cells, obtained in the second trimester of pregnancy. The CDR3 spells CASSLGQGPYEQYF. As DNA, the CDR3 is TGCGCCAGCAGCTTGGGACAGGGGCCCTACGAGCAGTACTTC.